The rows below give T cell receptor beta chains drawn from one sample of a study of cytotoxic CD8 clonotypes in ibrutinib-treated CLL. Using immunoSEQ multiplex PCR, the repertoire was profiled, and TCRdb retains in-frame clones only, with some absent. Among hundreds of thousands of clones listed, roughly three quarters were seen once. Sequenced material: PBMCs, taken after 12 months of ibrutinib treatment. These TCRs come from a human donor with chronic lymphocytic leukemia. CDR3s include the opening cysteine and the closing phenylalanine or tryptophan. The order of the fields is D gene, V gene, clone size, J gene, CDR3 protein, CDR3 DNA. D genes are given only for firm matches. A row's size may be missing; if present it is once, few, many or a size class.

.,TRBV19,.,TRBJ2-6,CASNQVRSGANVLTF,TGTGCCAGTAATCAAGTGCGCTCTGGGGCCAACGTCCTGACTTTC
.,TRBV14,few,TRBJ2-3,CASSQVEGGGADTQYF,TGTGCCAGCAGCCAAGTGGAGGGAGGAGGCGCAGATACGCAGTATTTT
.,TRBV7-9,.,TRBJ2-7,CASSLALKVASGSRVYF,.
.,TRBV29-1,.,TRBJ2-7,CSVAPRQVAYEQYF,TGCAGCGTTGCCCCCAGACAGGTCGCCTACGAGCAGTACTTC
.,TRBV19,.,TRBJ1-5,CAAVTRGGRIQDQPQHF,TGTGCCGCAGTAACAAGGGGGGGGCGCATACAGGATCAGCCCCAGCATTTT
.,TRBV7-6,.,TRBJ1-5,CASSLDARLIQPQHF,TGTGCCAGCAGCTTAGATGCGCGACTAATTCAGCCCCAGCATTTT
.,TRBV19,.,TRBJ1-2,CASSAPGKWGSNYGYTF,TGTGCCAGTAGTGCCCCCGGGAAATGGGGGAGTAACTATGGCTACACCTTC
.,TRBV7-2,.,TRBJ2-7,CASSLGRHEQYF,TGTGCCAGCAGCTTAGGGAGGCACGAGCAGTACTTC
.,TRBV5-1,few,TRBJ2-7,CASALGAGEQYF,TGCGCCAGCGCGCTGGGGGCTGGGGAGCAGTACTTC
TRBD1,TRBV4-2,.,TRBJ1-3,CASSPRQGARGGGNTIYF,TGTGCCAGCAGCCCTCGACAGGGGGCGCGGGGAGGTGGAAACACCATATATTTT
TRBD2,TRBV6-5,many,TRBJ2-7,CATGLVAGGPYEQYF,TGTGCCACCGGGCTAGTAGCGGGAGGCCCCTACGAGCAGTACTTC
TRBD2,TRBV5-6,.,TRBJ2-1,CASRERGGANEQFF,TGTGCCAGCAGAGAGCGGGGGGGTGCCAATGAGCAGTTCTTC
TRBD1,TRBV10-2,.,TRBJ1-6,CATGDRANSPLHF,TGCGCCACCGGGGACAGGGCTAATTCACCCCTCCACTTT